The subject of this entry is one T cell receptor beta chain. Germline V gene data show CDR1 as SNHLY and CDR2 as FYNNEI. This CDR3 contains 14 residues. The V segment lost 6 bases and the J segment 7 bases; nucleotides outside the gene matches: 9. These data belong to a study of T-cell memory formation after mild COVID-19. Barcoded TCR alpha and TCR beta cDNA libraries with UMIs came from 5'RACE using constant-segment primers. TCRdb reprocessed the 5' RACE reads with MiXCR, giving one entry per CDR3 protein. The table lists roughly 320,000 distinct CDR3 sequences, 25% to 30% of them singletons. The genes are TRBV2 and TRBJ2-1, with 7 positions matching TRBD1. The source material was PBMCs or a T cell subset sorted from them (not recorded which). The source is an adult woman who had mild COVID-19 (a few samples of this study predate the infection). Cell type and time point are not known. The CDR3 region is CASRDLTGKNEQFF. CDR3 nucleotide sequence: TGTGCCAGCAGGGACCTGACAGGGAAAAATGAGCAGTTCTTC. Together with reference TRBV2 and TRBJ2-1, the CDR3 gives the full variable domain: EPEVTQTPSHQVTQMGQEVILRCVPISNHLYFYWYRQILGQKVEFLVSFYNNEISEKSEIFDDQFSVERPDGSNFTLKIRSTKLEDSAMYFCASRDLTGKNEQFFGPGTRLTVL.